This TCR beta chain was identified during a study of CD8+CD57+ T cells in acquired aplastic anemia (dated by TCRdb to 2017 to 2018). A note on the overall study: A mean of roughly 3.2 ug of DNA, ranging from roughly 0.17 to 30 ug, was extracted from sorted CD4+ and CD8+ cells. CD8+CD57+ expansion was defined as frequency above the mean frequency observed in healthy subjects.

Points on this clonotype: Its antigen is not yet known. The input lacks base qualities; no much larger clone sits a single base away.

TCR beta VDJ combination and CDR3 sequence profiling used genomic DNA as the template. An Illumina HiSeq 2000 was used for TCR repertoire sequencing. The source study handled its data this way. Repertoires were assessed using TRBV/TRBJ rearrangement plots, CDR3 size and DJ length profiles, and Simpson's diversity index. Whichever DNA sequence was most abundant in the deep sequencing data was defined as the immunodominant clone. CDR3 amino acid sequences were checked for sharing across subjects and were also compared against the VDJdb database and published repertoires. TCRdb reran the public reads through fastp at Q25 and MiXCR, keeping productive beta chains. Each CDR3 protein appears once, grouped with its most common genes and DNA. The V and J calls come from TCRdb's annotation, not from the publication. The sample data list under 200,000 distinct CDR3 sequences, and under 55% of these were observed just once. Jointly, the top ten make up around 2.9% of the sample.

Spanning cysteine to phenylalanine, the CDR3 consists of 12 amino acids. Left in the record is the CDR3 DNA by itself, 36 bases read in frame from the first base. According to the germline V gene (reference sequence), CDR1 reads LNHDA and CDR2 reads SQIVND. V gives up 7 bases and J gives up 5 bases, and the segment between their germline ends measures 8 bases. Patients chosen for sequencing had shown expansion of CD8+CD57+ cells by flow cytometry. Severe acquired aplastic anemia was diagnosed in all patients according to International Study of Aplastic Anemia and Agranulocytosis and Camitta criteria. No therapy had been received by the patients at the time of blood sampling. In the study, sorted CD4+ and CD8+ blood T cells from patients with severe aplastic anemia and from healthy subjects underwent deep sequencing of TCR repertoires. Patients were enrolled under clinicaltrials.gov protocols 00001620, 01623167, 00001397, 00071045, 00081523 and 00961064 in the USA. Ficoll-Paque density gradient centrifugation was used to isolate peripheral blood mononuclear cells. Before DNA was extracted, CD4+ and CD8+ T cells were sorted using either FACS or magnetic beads.

Beyond this particular receptor, the publication reports: Patients and healthy controls showed no significant difference in CD8+ Simpson's diversity (P=0.060). About 28 CD8+ CDR3 sequences were found in both patients and controls but appeared to be highly expressed in patients and within the immunodominant clones of the patients.

This TCR was recovered from a human donor with aplastic anemia. Material: sorted CD4+, CD8+, or CD8+CD57+ T cells (not recorded which) from PBMCs. The sequence joins TRBV19 to TRBJ2-2; the D gene identity is not certain. The CDR3 protein sequence reads: CASTTFTGELFF. The DNA sequence is given as TGTGCCAGTACGACATTTACCGGGGAGCTGTTTTTT.